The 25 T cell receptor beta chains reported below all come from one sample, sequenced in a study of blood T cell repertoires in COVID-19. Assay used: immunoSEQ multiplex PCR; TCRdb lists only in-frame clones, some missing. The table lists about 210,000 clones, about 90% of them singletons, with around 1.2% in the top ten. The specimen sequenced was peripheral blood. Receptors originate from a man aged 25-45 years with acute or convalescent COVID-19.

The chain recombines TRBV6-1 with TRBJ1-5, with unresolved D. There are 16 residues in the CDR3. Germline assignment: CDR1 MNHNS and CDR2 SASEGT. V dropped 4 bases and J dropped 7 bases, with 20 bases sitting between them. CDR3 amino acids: CASSVIRDSRRQPQHF. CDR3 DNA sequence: TGTGCCAGCAGTGTTATTAGGGATTCCCGGAGGCAGCCCCAGCATTTT.

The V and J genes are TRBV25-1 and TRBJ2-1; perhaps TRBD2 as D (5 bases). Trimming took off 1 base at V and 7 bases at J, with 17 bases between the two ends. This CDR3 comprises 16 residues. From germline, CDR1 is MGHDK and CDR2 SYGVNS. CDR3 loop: CASSESGGQVENEQFF. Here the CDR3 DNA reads TGTGCCAGCAGTGAATCGGGCGGGCAGGTAGAAAATGAGCAGTTCTTC. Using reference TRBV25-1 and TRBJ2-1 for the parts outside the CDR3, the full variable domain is EADIYQTPRYLVIGTGKKITLECSQTMGHDKMYWYQQDPGMELHLIHYSYGVNSTEKGDLSSESTVSRIRTEHFPLTLESARPSHTSQYLCASSESGGQVENEQFFGPGTRLTVL.

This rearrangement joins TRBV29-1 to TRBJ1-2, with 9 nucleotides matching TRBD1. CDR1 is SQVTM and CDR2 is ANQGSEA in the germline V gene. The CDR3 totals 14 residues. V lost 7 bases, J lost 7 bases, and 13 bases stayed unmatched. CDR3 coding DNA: TGCAGCGCAGTAGGTGGAACAGGGGGCGGTGGCTACACCTTC. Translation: CSAVGGTGGGGYTF.

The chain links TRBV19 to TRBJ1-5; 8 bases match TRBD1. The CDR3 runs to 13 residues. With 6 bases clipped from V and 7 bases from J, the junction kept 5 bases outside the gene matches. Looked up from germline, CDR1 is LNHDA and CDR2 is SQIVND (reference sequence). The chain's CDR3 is CASRDREDQPQHF. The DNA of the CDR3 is TGTGCCAGTAGGGACAGGGAGGACCAGCCCCAGCATTTT.

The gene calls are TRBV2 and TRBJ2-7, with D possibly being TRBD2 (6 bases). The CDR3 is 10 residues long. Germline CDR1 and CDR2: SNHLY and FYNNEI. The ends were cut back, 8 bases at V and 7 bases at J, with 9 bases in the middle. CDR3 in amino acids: CASGRREQYF. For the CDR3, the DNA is TGTGCCAGCGGGAGGCGGGAGCAGTACTTC.

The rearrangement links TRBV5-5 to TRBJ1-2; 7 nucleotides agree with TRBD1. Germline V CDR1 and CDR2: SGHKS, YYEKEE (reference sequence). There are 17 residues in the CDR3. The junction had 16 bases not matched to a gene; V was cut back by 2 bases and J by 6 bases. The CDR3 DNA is TGTGCCAGCAGCTTTAGGTTGGTAGGGGGCGAGCGAGATGGCTACACCTTC. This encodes CASSFRLVGGERDGYTF. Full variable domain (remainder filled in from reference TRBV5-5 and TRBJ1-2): DAGVTQSPTHLIKTRGQQVTLRCSPISGHKSVSWYQQVLGQGPQFIFQYYEKEERGRGNFPDRFSARQFPNYSSELNVNALLLGDSALYLCASSFRLVGGERDGYTFGSGTRLTVV.

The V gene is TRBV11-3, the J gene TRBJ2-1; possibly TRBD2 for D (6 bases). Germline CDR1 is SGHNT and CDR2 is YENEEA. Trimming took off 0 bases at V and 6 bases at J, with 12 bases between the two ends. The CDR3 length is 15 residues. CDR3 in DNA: TGTGCCAGCAGCTTAGAATCCGGACTACCCAATGAGCAGTTCTTC. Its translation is CASSLESGLPNEQFF.

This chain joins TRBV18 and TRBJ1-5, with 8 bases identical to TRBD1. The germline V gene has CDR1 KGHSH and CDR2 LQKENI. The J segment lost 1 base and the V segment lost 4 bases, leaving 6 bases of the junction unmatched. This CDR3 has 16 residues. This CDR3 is CASSRTGSGSNQPQHF. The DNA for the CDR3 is TGTGCCAGCTCACGGACAGGGAGCGGCAGCAATCAGCCCCAGCATTTT.

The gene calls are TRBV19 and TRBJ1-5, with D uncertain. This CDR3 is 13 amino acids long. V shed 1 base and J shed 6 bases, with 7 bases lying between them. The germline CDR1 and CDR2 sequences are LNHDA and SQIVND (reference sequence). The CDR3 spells CASSIGTGQPQHF. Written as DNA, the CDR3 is TGTGCCAGTAGTATAGGGACTGGTCAGCCCCAGCATTTT.

The CDR3 is CASSVNEGPQYF. The CDR3 DNA sequence: TGTGCCAGCAGCGTAAATGAGGGTCCGCAGTATTTT. V gene TRBV9 combines with J gene TRBJ2-3; D is perhaps TRBD2 (5 bases). The V gene's germline CDR1 is SGDLS and CDR2 YYNGEE. The CDR3 sequence is 12 residues long. The V end was cut by 1 base, the J end by 10 bases, with 10 bases between.

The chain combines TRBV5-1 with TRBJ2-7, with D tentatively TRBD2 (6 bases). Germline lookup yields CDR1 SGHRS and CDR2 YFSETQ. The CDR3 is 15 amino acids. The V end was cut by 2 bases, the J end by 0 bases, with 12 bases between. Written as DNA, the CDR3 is TGCGCCAGCAGCTTCACAGCGGGCGACTCCTACGAGCAGTACTTC. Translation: CASSFTAGDSYEQYF.

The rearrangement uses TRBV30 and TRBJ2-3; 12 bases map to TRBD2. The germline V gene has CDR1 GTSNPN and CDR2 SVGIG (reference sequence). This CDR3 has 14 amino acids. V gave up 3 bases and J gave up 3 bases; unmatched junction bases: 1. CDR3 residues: CAWRTSGRTDTQYF. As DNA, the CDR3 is TGTGCCTGGAGGACTAGCGGGAGAACAGATACGCAGTATTTT. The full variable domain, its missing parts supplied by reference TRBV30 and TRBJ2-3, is SQTIHQWPATLVQPVGSPLSLECTVEGTSNPNLYWYRQAAGRGLQLLFYSVGIGQISSEVPQNLSASRPQDRQFILSSKKLLLSDSGFYLCAWRTSGRTDTQYFGPGTRLTVL.

CDR3 in DNA: TGTGCCAGCAGCCAATTTCGGGGGACGGCAAACTATGGCTACACCTTC. Protein product: CASSQFRGTANYGYTF. The chain uses TRBV16 and TRBJ1-2, with a tentative D call TRBD1 (5 bases). This CDR3 contains 16 residues. Germline CDR1 reads KGHSY; CDR2 reads FQNENV. V lost 1 base and J 2 bases, leaving 14 bases between the germline ends.

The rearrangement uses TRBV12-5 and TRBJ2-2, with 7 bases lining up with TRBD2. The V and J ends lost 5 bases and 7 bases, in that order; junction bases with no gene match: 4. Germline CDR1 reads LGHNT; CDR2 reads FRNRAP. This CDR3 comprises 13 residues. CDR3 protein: CASGRLAGGELFF. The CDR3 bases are TGTGCTAGTGGTCGACTAGCCGGCGGGGAGCTGTTTTTT.

The CDR3 loop is CASSLQGYNEQFF. CDR3 nucleotide sequence: TGTGCCAGCAGTTTGCAGGGATACAATGAGCAGTTCTTC. The V gene is TRBV27, the J gene TRBJ2-1; weak D call: TRBD1 (5 bases). From germline, CDR1 is MNHEY and CDR2 SMNVEV (reference sequence). V dropped 3 bases and J dropped 4 bases, with 7 bases sitting between them. The CDR3 sequence is 13 residues long.

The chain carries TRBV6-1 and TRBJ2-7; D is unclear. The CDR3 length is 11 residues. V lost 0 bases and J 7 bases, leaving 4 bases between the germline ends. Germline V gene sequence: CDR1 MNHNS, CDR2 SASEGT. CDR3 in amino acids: CASSEAREQYF. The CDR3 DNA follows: TGTGCCAGCAGTGAAGCCAGGGAGCAGTACTTC.

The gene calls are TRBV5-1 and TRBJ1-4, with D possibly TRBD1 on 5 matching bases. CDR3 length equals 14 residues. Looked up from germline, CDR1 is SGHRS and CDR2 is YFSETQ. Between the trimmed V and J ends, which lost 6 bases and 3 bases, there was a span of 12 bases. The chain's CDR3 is CASKRGTANEKLFF. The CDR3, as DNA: TGCGCCAGCAAAAGGGGCACGGCTAATGAAAAACTGTTTTTT.

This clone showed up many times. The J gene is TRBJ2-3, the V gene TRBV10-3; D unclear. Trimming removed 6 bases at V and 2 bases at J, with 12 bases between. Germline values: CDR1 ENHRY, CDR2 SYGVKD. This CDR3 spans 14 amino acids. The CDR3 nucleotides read TGTGCCATCAGGCCGGCGGTGAACACAGATACGCAGTATTTT. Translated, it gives CAIRPAVNTDTQYF.

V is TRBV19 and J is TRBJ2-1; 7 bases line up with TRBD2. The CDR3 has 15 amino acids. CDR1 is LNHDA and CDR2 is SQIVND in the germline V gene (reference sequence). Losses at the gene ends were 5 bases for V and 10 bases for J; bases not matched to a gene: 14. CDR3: CASSFFPGGLREQFF. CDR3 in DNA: TGTGCCAGTAGTTTTTTCCCGGGGGGTCTGCGGGAGCAGTTCTTC.

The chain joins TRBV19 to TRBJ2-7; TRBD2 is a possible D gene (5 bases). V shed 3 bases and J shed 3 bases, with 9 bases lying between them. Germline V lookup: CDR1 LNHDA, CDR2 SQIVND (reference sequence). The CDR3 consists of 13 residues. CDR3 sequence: CASSMIEGYEQYF. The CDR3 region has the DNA TGTGCCAGTAGTATGATTGAGGGCTACGAGCAGTACTTC.

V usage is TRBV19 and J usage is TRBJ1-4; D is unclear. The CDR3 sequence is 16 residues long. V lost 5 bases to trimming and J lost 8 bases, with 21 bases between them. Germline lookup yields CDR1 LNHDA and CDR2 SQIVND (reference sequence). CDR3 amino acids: CASSPMEGGVGEKLFF. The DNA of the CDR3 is TGTGCCAGTAGTCCTATGGAGGGCGGTGTAGGGGAAAAACTGTTTTTT.

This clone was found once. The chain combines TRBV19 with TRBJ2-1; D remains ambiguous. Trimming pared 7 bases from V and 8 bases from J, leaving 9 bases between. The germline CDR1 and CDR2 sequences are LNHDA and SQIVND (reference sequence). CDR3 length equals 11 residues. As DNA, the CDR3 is TGTGCCAGTATGATGGGCGATGAGCAGTTCTTC. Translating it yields CASMMGDEQFF.

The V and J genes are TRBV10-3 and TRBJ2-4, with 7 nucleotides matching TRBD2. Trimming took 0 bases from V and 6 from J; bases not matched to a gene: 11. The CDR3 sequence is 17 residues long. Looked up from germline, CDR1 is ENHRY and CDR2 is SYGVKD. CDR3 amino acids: CAISESTGSTSRNIQYF. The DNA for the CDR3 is TGTGCCATCAGTGAGTCAACGGGGTCGACTAGCCGAAACATTCAGTACTTC.

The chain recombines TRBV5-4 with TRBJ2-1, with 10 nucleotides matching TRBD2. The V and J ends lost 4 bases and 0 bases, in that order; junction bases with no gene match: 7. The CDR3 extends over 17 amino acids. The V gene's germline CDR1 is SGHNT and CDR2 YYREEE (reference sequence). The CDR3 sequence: CASSVGLAKSSYNEQFF. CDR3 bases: TGTGCCAGCAGCGTGGGACTAGCGAAAAGCTCCTACAATGAGCAGTTCTTC.

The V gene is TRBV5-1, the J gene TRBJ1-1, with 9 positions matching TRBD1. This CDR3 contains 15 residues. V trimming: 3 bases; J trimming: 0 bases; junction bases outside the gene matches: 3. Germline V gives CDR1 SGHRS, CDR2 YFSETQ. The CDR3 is CASSSGQGLNTEAFF. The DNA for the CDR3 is TGCGCCAGCAGCTCGGGACAGGGATTGAACACTGAAGCTTTCTTT.